Listed below are T cell receptor beta chains from one sample, sequenced in a study of shared clonotypes between healthy human individuals. This table comes from immunoSEQ multiplex PCR, and its TCRdb copy is limited to in-frame clones, with some not included. The table records roughly 500,000 clones, about 82% of them present only once. Sequenced sample: PBMCs. These receptors were obtained from a woman aged 40-49 years in good health. Some clones in this sample may be carry-over from other donors' samples. The CDR3 runs from the conserved cysteine through the conserved F or W. The D gene is left open where the match is weak. Only some rows state a clone size, as once, few, many or a class for expanded clones.

clone size	D gene	V gene	J gene	CDR3 length	CDR3 protein	CDR3 DNA
-	-	TRBV12-5	TRBJ2-3	18	CASGLRRRGVRRTDTQYF	TGTGCTAGTGGTTTGAGGCGACGCGGAGTCAGACGCACAGATACGCAGTATTTT
-	-	TRBV18	TRBJ1-2	17	CASSPSQRTKANYGYTF	TGTGCCAGCTCACCTAGTCAAAGGACTAAAGCTAACTATGGCTACACCTTC
-	TRBD2	TRBV29-1	TRBJ2-7	13	CSVRSGGGYEQYF	TGCAGCGTCCGAAGCGGGGGCGGCTACGAGCAGTACTTC
-	-	TRBV28	TRBJ1-5	15	CASSLLRGLYQPQHF	TGTGCCAGCAGTTTACTGAGAGGACTTTATCAGCCCCAGCATTTT
once	TRBD1	TRBV7-9	TRBJ2-1	16	CASSSIQGQGPNEQFF	TGTGCCAGCAGCTCCATACAGGGACAGGGGCCCAATGAGCAGTTCTTC
-	-	TRBV15	TRBJ1-2	15	CATSRDLVAPNGYTF	TGTGCCACCAGCAGAGATCTTGTGGCACCGAATGGCTACACCTTC
-	-	TRBV30	TRBJ1-1	13	CAWSVRRNTEAFF	TGTGCCTGGAGTGTACGGAGGAACACTGAAGCTTTCTTT
-	-	TRBV5-4	TRBJ1-2	11	CASSLIGVQTF	TGTGCCAGCAGCTTGATTGGGGTACAGACCTTC
-	-	TRBV15	TRBJ2-7	14	CATSREVGNFEQYF	TGTGCCACCAGCAGAGAAGTGGGGAACTTCGAGCAGTACTTC
-	-	TRBV28	TRBJ2-5	14	CASSPPLRQETQYF	TGTGCCAGCAGCCCCCCCTTGAGGCAAGAGACCCAGTACTTC
-	-	TRBV18	TRBJ2-2	15	CASSPRTPSGGELFF	TGTGCCAGCTCACCGCGGACTCCTTCGGGCGGGGAGCTGTTTTTT
once	TRBD1	TRBV2	TRBJ1-4	14	CASRKDRVGEKLFF	TGTGCCAGCAGGAAAGACAGGGTTGGTGAAAAACTGTTTTTT
-	-	TRBV11-2	TRBJ2-1	13	CASHSGSYNEQFF	TGTGCCAGCCACAGCGGCTCCTACAATGAGCAGTTCTTC
-	TRBD1	TRBV29-1	TRBJ1-5	14	CSVATGGGNQPQHF	TGCAGCGTAGCAACAGGGGGGGGCAATCAGCCCCAGCATTTT
-	-	TRBV4-2	TRBJ2-6	15	CASSTGAGGANVLTF	TGTGCCAGCAGCACCGGCGCCGGCGGGGCCAACGTCCTGACTTTC
-	-	TRBV5-6	TRBJ2-3	14	CASYSYEGTDTQYF	TGTGCCAGCTACAGTTACGAGGGCACAGATACGCAGTATTTT
once	TRBD2	TRBV19	TRBJ2-1	16	CASSMFPAGAYNEQFF	TGTGCCAGTAGTATGTTCCCGGCGGGAGCGTACAATGAGCAGTTCTTC
-	-	TRBV14	TRBJ1-5	13	CASSQGRHQPQHF	TGTGCCAGCAGCCAAGGGCGACACCAGCCCCAGCATTTT
once	-	TRBV11-2	TRBJ1-2	15	CASSLNAATNYGYTF	TGTGCCAGCAGCTTGAACGCCGCGACTAACTATGGCTACACCTTC
-	TRBD1	TRBV11-3	TRBJ2-1	14	CASSSGTGLGEQFF	TGTGCCAGCAGCTCAGGGACAGGGCTGGGTGAGCAGTTCTTC
many	-	TRBV6-4	TRBJ2-6	15	CASSDDSSGANVLTF	TGTGCCAGCAGTGACGACAGCTCTGGGGCCAACGTCCTGACTTTC
-	-	TRBV28	TRBJ1-5	16	CASSPESPNINQPQHF	TGTGCCAGCAGCCCCGAATCACCCAACATCAATCAGCCCCAGCATTTT
-	TRBD1	TRBV19	TRBJ1-2	17	CASSMVSQRDRGHGYTF	TGTGCCAGTAGTATGGTATCCCAGCGGGACAGGGGGCATGGCTACACCTTC
few	-	TRBV30	TRBJ2-5	16	CAWSVNRGRGKETQYF	TGTGCCTGGAGTGTAAATAGGGGCAGGGGTAAAGAGACCCAGTACTTC
-	-	TRBV2	TRBJ1-5	15	CASSESGISNQPQHF	TGTGCCAGCAGTGAATCAGGAATTAGCAATCAGCCCCAGCATTTT
-	-	TRBV29-1	TRBJ1-2	11	CSVPSDYGYTF	TGCAGCGTCCCCTCCGACTATGGCTACACCTTC
-	-	TRBV21-1	TRBJ1-4	16	CASSKPGQGANEKLFF	TGTGCCAGCAGCAAACCGGGACAGGGGGCTAATGAAAAACTGTTTTTT
-	TRBD1	TRBV5-4	TRBJ1-4	16	CASSLGDRGTNEKLFF	TGTGCCAGCAGCTTGGGGGACAGGGGGACTAATGAAAAACTGTTTTTT
-	-	TRBV11-2	TRBJ1-5	12	CASSLYNQPQHF	TGTGCCAGCAGCTTGTATAATCAGCCCCAGCATTTT
-	-	TRBV6-6	TRBJ1-5	16	CASSPDREGSNQPQHF	TGCGCCAGCAGTCCCGACCGGGAAGGTAGCAATCAGCCCCAGCATTTT
-	-	TRBV15	TRBJ1-1	14	CATAAEIMNTEAFF	TGTGCCACCGCCGCTGAGATTATGAACACTGAAGCTTTCTTT
-	-	TRBV7-3	TRBJ2-7	12	CASSLGNSEQYF	TGTGCCAGCAGCTTAGGAAACAGCGAGCAGTACTTC
-	-	TRBV5-1	TRBJ2-5	14	CASSLGGGQETQYF	TGCGCCAGCAGCTTGGGGGGAGGTCAAGAGACCCAGTACTTC
-	TRBD2	TRBV6-6	TRBJ2-7	13	CASSREGGDEQYF	TGTGCCAGCAGCCGGGAGGGCGGTGACGAGCAGTACTTC
-	-	TRBV7-8	TRBJ2-1	13	CASSQDIYNEQFF	TGTGCCAGCAGCCAGGATATTTACAATGAGCAGTTCTTC
-	-	TRBV18	TRBJ1-1	13	CASSQDGNTEAFF	TGTGCCAGCTCACAGGACGGGAACACTGAAGCTTTCTTT
many	-	TRBV5-4	TRBJ2-1	16	CASSLGGAQDYNEQFF	TGTGCCAGCAGCTTAGGCGGGGCCCAAGACTACAATGAGCAGTTCTTC
-	-	TRBV15	TRBJ2-1	15	CATSRSSVSYNEQFF	TGTGCCACCAGCAGGTCTAGCGTTTCCTACAATGAGCAGTTCTTC
-	-	TRBV18	TRBJ2-5	15	CASSPPLALRGTQYF	TGTGCCAGCTCACCTCCCCTAGCGCTAAGGGGGACCCAGTACTTC
-	TRBD2	TRBV7-3	TRBJ2-3	14	CASSLGGRADTQYF	TGTGCCAGCAGCCTTGGGGGGAGGGCGGATACGCAGTATTTT
-	-	TRBV7-9	TRBJ2-7	14	CASRTGTPTSEQYF	TGTGCCAGCAGAACCGGGACACCCACCAGCGAGCAGTACTTC
-	-	TRBV30	TRBJ1-4	14	CAWSVLRDNEKLFF	TGTGCCTGGAGTGTACTCAGGGATAATGAAAAACTGTTTTTT
-	TRBD1	TRBV5-4	TRBJ1-2	13	CASSRDRAYGYTF	TGTGCCAGCAGCCGGGACAGAGCCTATGGCTACACCTTC
-	-	TRBV4-3	TRBJ2-1	15	CASSHGTLVNNEQFF	TGCGCCAGCAGCCACGGGACCCTTGTTAACAATGAGCAGTTCTTC
-	-	TRBV7-2	TRBJ2-7	16	CASSQGLSGLRAEQYF	TGCGCCAGCAGCCAGGGATTATCGGGACTCCGGGCCGAGCAGTACTTC
-	TRBD1	TRBV28	TRBJ2-5	15	CASSLSTGGVETQYF	TGTGCCAGCAGTCTCTCGACAGGGGGCGTTGAGACCCAGTACTTC
-	-	TRBV7-9	TRBJ2-7	14	CASGPRASSYEQYF	TGTGCCAGCGGGCCCAGGGCCAGCTCCTACGAGCAGTACTTC
once	-	TRBV7-2	TRBJ1-1	14	CASSLGTENTEAFF	TGTGCCAGCAGCTTAGGGACGGAGAACACTGAAGCTTTCTTT
-	TRBD1	TRBV30	TRBJ2-4	12	CACQGGYNIQYF	TGTGCCTGCCAAGGGGGCTATAACATTCAGTACTTC
-	TRBD1	TRBV19	TRBJ1-5	14	CASSPPGQGLPQHF	TGTGCCAGTAGTCCGCCGGGACAGGGGCTCCCCCAGCATTTT
-	TRBD2	TRBV9	TRBJ2-1	13	CASGRAGYNEQFF	TGTGCCAGTGGGAGGGCGGGCTACAATGAGCAGTTCTTC
few	-	TRBV5-8	TRBJ1-2	16	CASSLRTYREVYGYTF	TGTGCCAGCAGCTTGAGGACCTACAGGGAGGTCTATGGCTACACCTTC
-	-	TRBV28	TRBJ1-2	14	CASSLDPKAYGYTF	TGTGCCAGCAGTTTAGACCCCAAGGCCTATGGCTACACCTTC
-	-	TRBV18	TRBJ2-2	14	CASSATGPPGELFF	TGTGCCAGCTCAGCTACAGGGCCCCCCGGGGAGCTGTTTTTT